What follows is one T cell receptor (beta chain) and its context. The data are from a study of tumor-infiltrating lymphocytes in localized non-small cell lung cancer. Study information: Each patient gave resected tumor and non-adjacent uninvolved lung tissue.

Here immunoSEQ multiplex PCR was the method, and the copy in TCRdb shows in-frame clones only, minus some. The sample contains approximately 12,000 clones, 79% of which appear only once. This CDR3 contains 15 residues. The V and J ends lost 0 bases and 4 bases respectively, with 10 bases between them. CDR1 and CDR2 from the germline V gene are MGHRA and YSYEKL. The receptor's source is a human donor with non-small cell lung cancer. V gene TRBV4-1 combines with J gene TRBJ2-1; D is uncertain. Sequencing used lung tumor tissue. CDR3 sequence: CASSQDETGYNEQFF. CDR3 nucleotides: TGCGCCAGCAGCCAAGACGAGACTGGATACAATGAGCAGTTCTTC.